The next 24 T cell receptor beta chains were all read from a single sample in a study of T cells in localized non-small cell lung cancer. TCRdb keeps only in-frame clones here, not all; method: immunoSEQ multiplex PCR. The sample lists more than 1,100 clones; about 20% were seen once. Sequenced material: lung tumor tissue, taken before any cancer treatment. The receptors stem from a male donor aged 60 or over with stage II squamous cell lung carcinoma.

V usage is TRBV11-3 and J usage is TRBJ2-7; 13 positions match TRBD2. CDR1 SGHNT and CDR2 YENEEA come from the germline V gene. V dropped 2 bases and J dropped 6; count of bases not matched to a gene: 7. This CDR3 is 16 amino acids long. In nucleotides, the CDR3 is TGTGCCAGCAGCTTAACCTCACGGACTAGCGGGAGCGAGCAGTACTTC. Protein: CASSLTSRTSGSEQYF. Full variable domain (remainder filled in from reference TRBV11-3 and TRBJ2-7): EAGVVQSPRYKIIEKKQPVAFWCNPISGHNTLYWYLQNLGQGPELLIRYENEEAVDDSQLPKDRFSAERLKGVDSTLKIQPAELGDSAVYLCASSLTSRTSGSEQYFGPGTRLTVT.

V gene TRBV19 combines with J gene TRBJ1-1; TRBD1 matches 8 bases. Germline V gene sequence: CDR1 LNHDA, CDR2 SQIVND (reference sequence). This CDR3 has 15 amino acids. The junction had 8 bases not matched to a gene; V was cut back by 3 bases and J by 5 bases. The CDR3 nucleotides read TGTGCCAGTAGTATCCCAATGACAGGGGATACTGAAGCTTTCTTT. Amino acid sequence: CASSIPMTGDTEAFF.

This chain uses TRBV13 with TRBJ1-1; TRBD1 matches 8 bases. J gave up 5 bases and V 1 base, and 3 bases lay outside the gene matches. In germline, CDR1 is PRHDT, CDR2 FYEKMQ (reference sequence). The CDR3 length is 14 residues. The CDR3 nucleotides are TGTGCCAGCAGCTTAGACAGGGGGAGTACTGAAGCTTTCTTT. Translating it yields CASSLDRGSTEAFF.

The chain uses TRBV28 and TRBJ1-1; 7 nucleotides line up with TRBD1. Germline CDR1 and CDR2: MDHEN and SYDVKM. The V and J ends lost 4 bases and 1 base, in that order; junction bases with no gene match: 9. The CDR3 extends over 16 amino acids. The CDR3 nucleotides read TGTGCCAGCAGTTCATCACTAACAGGGGAGAACACTGAAGCTTTCTTT. Its translation is CASSSSLTGENTEAFF.

This clone has more than one count but fewer than ten. The chain employs TRBV9 and TRBJ1-2; 7 bases agree with TRBD1. The germline CDR1 and CDR2 sequences are SGDLS and YYNGEE. With 5 bases clipped from V and 4 bases from J, the junction kept 8 bases outside the gene matches. This CDR3 contains 14 residues. In DNA form, the CDR3 reads TGTGCCAGCAGTAAGGACAGGAGCGCCTATGGCTACACCTTC. Translating it yields CASSKDRSAYGYTF.

This clone was seen only a few times. The rearrangement uses TRBV11-3 and TRBJ2-1; D not certain. The CDR3 sequence is 15 residues long. Trimming pared 5 bases from V and 0 bases from J, leaving 11 bases between. CDR1 is SGHNT, CDR2 YENEEA, per germline. For the CDR3, the DNA is TGTGCCAGCAGCCTCGAGGCTAGCTCCTACAATGAGCAGTTCTTC. Translated: CASSLEASSYNEQFF.

The chain has TRBV19 and TRBJ1-2; D is undetermined. Germline-derived CDR1 and CDR2 are LNHDA and SQIVND (reference sequence). V was cut by 3 bases and J by 8 bases, with 10 bases left in between. The CDR3 length is 12 residues. The CDR3, as DNA: TGTGCCAGTAGTATGCTTCATAGGGGCTACACCTTC. Translating gives CASSMLHRGYTF.

The gene calls are TRBV5-1 and TRBJ1-4, with TRBD1 identical over 9 bases. V was clipped by 0 bases and J by 8 bases; unmatched bases: 8. Germline CDR1 reads SGHRS; CDR2 reads YFSETQ. The CDR3 runs 16 residues. DNA of the CDR3: TGCGCCAGCAGCTTGGGGACAGGGGCGCCCGGGGAAAAACTGTTTTTT. Translated, it gives CASSLGTGAPGEKLFF.

This chain connects TRBV19 to TRBJ2-7; TRBD1 matches 7 bases. The J segment lost 4 bases and the V segment lost 6 bases, leaving 15 bases of the junction unmatched. CDR1 is LNHDA, CDR2 SQIVND, per germline (reference sequence). CDR3 length: 16 amino acids. The CDR3 loop reads CASSPTGSGIGYEQYF. For the CDR3, the DNA is TGTGCCAGTAGCCCGACAGGGAGTGGAATTGGGTACGAGCAGTACTTC.

This clone has only a few counts. The chain couples TRBV6-8 to TRBJ1-5, with D uncertain. CDR1 is MNHGY, CDR2 SAAAGT, per germline. V lost 8 bases and J 3 bases, leaving 23 bases between the germline ends. The CDR3 length is 17 residues. In nucleotides, the CDR3 is TGTGCCAGCGCAGTTATGGTGACAACCCGATTCAATCAGCCCCAGCATTTT. Its protein is CASAVMVTTRFNQPQHF.

A few counts support this clone. The V call is TRBV19, the J call TRBJ1-2; D remains ambiguous. The CDR3 sequence is 15 residues long. V was trimmed by 3 bases and J by 4 bases, leaving 15 bases between them. CDR1 and CDR2 from the germline V gene are LNHDA and SQIVND (reference sequence). CDR3 protein: CASSISKGSSYGYTF. The CDR3 DNA reads as TGTGCCAGTAGTATTTCGAAGGGATCGAGCTATGGCTACACCTTC. The full variable domain, its missing parts supplied by reference TRBV19 and TRBJ1-2, is DGGITQSPKYLFRKEGQNVTLSCEQNLNHDAMYWYRQDPGQGLRLIYYSQIVNDFQKGDIAEGYSVSREKKESFPLTVTSAQKNPTAFYLCASSISKGSSYGYTFGSGTRLTVV.

Judged by abundance, this clone is medium-sized (0.01 to 0.1%). The CDR3 nucleotides are TGTGCCAGCAGCGCCCCTTTGGCGTCTAACTATGGCTACACCTTC. This sequence encodes CASSAPLASNYGYTF. The V call is TRBV9, the J call TRBJ1-2, with no clear D. The length of the CDR3 is 15 residues. CDR1 is SGDLS and CDR2 is YYNGEE in the germline V gene. Trimming took off 3 bases at V and 0 bases at J, with 12 bases between the two ends.

This clone was recorded a few times. The CDR3 sequence is CASSYSTSGFYNEQFF. The CDR3 DNA reads as TGTGCCAGCAGTTACTCGACTAGCGGGTTCTACAATGAGCAGTTCTTC. The chain links TRBV6-8 to TRBJ2-1, with TRBD2 identical over 10 bases. V dropped 0 bases and J dropped 3; count of bases not matched to a gene: 2. The CDR3 is 16 amino acids. Germline V gene data show CDR1 as MNHGY and CDR2 as SAAAGT.

This CDR3 reads CASSLGTDPNEKLFF. In nucleotides, the CDR3 is TGTGCCAGCAGCTTGGGGACGGACCCTAATGAAAAACTGTTTTTT. This chain links TRBV11-3 with TRBJ1-4, with a tentative D call TRBD1 (5 bases). There are 15 residues in the CDR3. CDR1 is SGHNT, CDR2 YENEEA, per germline. Trimming took 3 bases from V and 3 from J, leaving 11 bases between them.

The chain uses TRBV11-3 and TRBJ2-2; 7 positions agree with TRBD2. V dropped 3 bases and J dropped 0; count of bases not matched to a gene: 1. CDR1 and CDR2 from the germline V gene are SGHNT and YENEEA. The CDR3 contains 15 residues. CDR3 in amino acids: CASSLGGTNTGELFF. The CDR3 nucleotides read TGTGCCAGCAGCTTGGGAGGGACGAACACCGGGGAGCTGTTTTTT.

In its sample, this clone was seen a few times. The chain carries TRBV4-1 and TRBJ1-3, with no clear D. CDR3 length equals 15 residues. CDR1 MGHRA and CDR2 YSYEKL come from the germline V gene. Trimming took 0 bases from V and 1 from J, leaving 7 bases between them. CDR3 protein: CASSQDLTSGNTIYF. DNA for the CDR3: TGCGCCAGCAGCCAAGATCTTACTTCTGGAAACACCATATATTTT.

V and J are TRBV6-8 and TRBJ1-4; unclear D gene. The CDR3 has 13 residues. Germline CDR1 and CDR2: MNHGY and SAAAGT. The ends were cut back, 0 bases at V and 5 bases at J, with 4 bases in the middle. The CDR3 DNA reads TGTGCCAGCAGTTACTCCCCCAATGAAAAACTGTTTTTT. Its protein is CASSYSPNEKLFF.

This clone was seen a handful of times. The chain is built from TRBV29-1 and TRBJ2-2; weak D call: TRBD1 (5 bases). The germline CDR1 and CDR2 sequences are SQVTM and ANQGSEA. The CDR3 length is 13 residues. With 6 bases removed from V and 1 base from J, the gap between germline ends came to 9 bases. Here the CDR3 reads CSVRQLNTGELFF. CDR3 in DNA: TGCAGCGTCCGACAGCTGAACACCGGGGAGCTGTTTTTT.

The V and J genes are TRBV6-8 and TRBJ2-7, with D perhaps TRBD1 (6 bases). From germline, CDR1 is MNHGY and CDR2 SAAAGT. CDR3 size: 14 residues. V was clipped by 5 bases and J by 6 bases, with 17 bases between them. The CDR3 DNA reads TGTGCCAGCAGTCCCGCCAACAGGGTAGTCGAGCAGTACTTC. Amino acid sequence: CASSPANRVVEQYF.

The chain links TRBV19 to TRBJ1-2; no clear D gene. The CDR3 has 19 residues. Trimming removed 2 bases at V and 5 bases at J, with 27 bases between. CDR1 and CDR2 (germline): LNHDA, SQIVND (reference sequence). DNA for the CDR3: TGTGCCAGTAGTATATCCGCCCCTCCCGGCCCCGGGATTAGATATGGCTACACCTTC. Translated: CASSISAPPGPGIRYGYTF.

The CDR3 DNA reads as TGTGCCAGCAGCTTTAGCGGGGCCTATCCCGGGGAGCTGTTTTTT. Translated: CASSFSGAYPGELFF. The J gene is TRBJ2-2, the V gene TRBV11-3, with 8 bases that match TRBD2. The CDR3 covers 15 residues. Germline V gene sequence: CDR1 SGHNT, CDR2 YENEEA. Trimming at V came to 3 bases and at J to 6 bases, leaving 6 bases not matched to a gene.

V gene TRBV28 combines with J gene TRBJ2-3, with D possibly being TRBD2 (6 bases). CDR3 length: 15 amino acids. Germline lookup yields CDR1 MDHEN and CDR2 SYDVKM. V lost 3 bases to trimming and J lost 2 bases, with 12 bases between them. CDR3 nucleotides: TGTGCCAGCAGTTTTGGGGAGGCCCTCACAGATACGCAGTATTTT. Its translation is CASSFGEALTDTQYF. Drawing the rest from reference TRBV28 and TRBJ2-3, the complete variable domain is DVKVTQSSRYLVKRTGEKVFLECVQDMDHENMFWYRQDPGLGLRLIYFSYDVKMKEKGDIPEGYSVSREKKERFSLILESASTNQTSMYLCASSFGEALTDTQYFGPGTRLTVL.

This chain uses TRBV6-8 with TRBJ1-1, with D possibly being TRBD1 (5 bases). The CDR3 is 14 amino acids. Germline V gene data show CDR1 as MNHGY and CDR2 as SAAAGT. The V end was cut by 8 bases, the J end by 6 bases, with 19 bases between. In DNA form, the CDR3 reads TGTGCCAGCTGGGACCGAACACAGCTCGCTGAAGCTTTCTTT. It is translated as CASWDRTQLAEAFF.

By frequency in the sample, this clone is medium-sized. The chain is built from TRBV11-3 and TRBJ1-1, with D possibly being TRBD1 (6 bases). The CDR3 loop spans 14 amino acids. V shed 0 bases and J shed 5 bases, with 10 bases lying between them. Germline CDR1 SGHNT, CDR2 YENEEA. The CDR3 DNA is TGTGCCAGCAGCTTAGAGGGGGCTTTAACTGAAGCTTTCTTT. This gives the protein CASSLEGALTEAFF.